In this sample, the clone carrying this TCR beta chain turned up once. Its antigen is not known. This entry is derived from a study of cytomegalovirus exposure and HLA in healthy donors. Assay: immunoSEQ multiplex PCR; the TCRdb copy retains only in-frame clones and omits some. Here the sample spans about 160,000 clones, under 90% being singletons. The validation cohort, a group of 120 subjects, included the donors and was separate from the roughly 620-subject first cohort. Findings and limits, study-wide: Cytomegalovirus-associated TCR beta chains were listed, numbering roughly 150. Specificity of a few CMV-associated chains for CMV antigens was verified in vitro.

This CDR3 comprises 14 residues. Germline V gene data show CDR1 as SGHAT and CDR2 as FQNNGV. Trimming left V 5 bases short and J 5 bases short, with 14 bases between. The clonotype comes from a man between 18 and 35 years old in good health and CMV-seropositive. Input material: PBMCs. This chain uses TRBV11-2 with TRBJ2-3; D may be TRBD2 (6 bases). The CDR3 is CASSLGLQGDTQYF. The DNA of the CDR3 is TGTGCCAGCAGCCTGGGACTTCAAGGAGATACGCAGTATTTT.